The sequence of this T cell receptor beta chain was determined in a study of T cell responses to AZD1222 COVID-19 vaccine. Turning to the study itself: Pooled samples include second doses given at about 4 or 12 weeks.

Study-wide points: Elevations in Spike-specific TCR breadth and depth followed administration of two AZD1222 doses. It was only a handful of AZD1222 recipients who were seropositive at baseline. It should be noted that donors were predominantly white British and more often female, and clonal diversity was possibly underestimated.

V was pared by 5 bases and J by 7 bases, with 8 bases of the junction left unmatched. The length of the CDR3 is 15 residues. Germline CDR1 and CDR2: MDHEN and SYDVKM. The data were produced by immunoSEQ multiplex PCR, yet TCRdb's version contains in-frame clones alone and is incomplete. This table holds some 150,000 clones, approximately 90% found once. Remarks on this clone: Its specificity is unknown.

This TCR was recovered from an adult in good health. This chain links TRBV28 with TRBJ1-5; 10 positions match TRBD1. The sample in question was peripheral blood, obtained on day 0 of AZD1222 vaccination. In nucleotides, the CDR3 is TGTGCCAGCAGTCTCTCCGGGACAGGGGCACAGCCCCAGCATTTT. Translation: CASSLSGTGAQPQHF.